This T cell receptor beta chain was profiled in a study of blood T cell repertoires in COVID-19. Germline loops: CDR1 SQVTM, CDR2 ANQGSEA. Between the trimmed V and J ends, which lost 8 bases and 3 bases, there was a span of 13 bases. The CDR3 consists of 12 residues. Residents of 24 US areas, aged about 18 to 95 years, made up the participants. Recovered status applied to Cohort 3 donors who had two consecutive negative PCRs. It also applied to those with clearance or with symptom resolution. Assay: immunoSEQ multiplex PCR; the TCRdb copy retains only in-frame clones and omits some. The table has 350,000 to 400,000 clones, roughly 89% seen once.

This rearrangement joins TRBV29-1 to TRBJ1-2; D unresolved. Sequencing was carried out using PBMCs or T cells enriched from blood (not recorded which). The source is a woman between 25 and 40 years old who had recovered from COVID-19. CDR3 bases: TGCAGCTCCCTGGGAGCAGACTATGGCTACACCTTC. This codes for CSSLGADYGYTF.